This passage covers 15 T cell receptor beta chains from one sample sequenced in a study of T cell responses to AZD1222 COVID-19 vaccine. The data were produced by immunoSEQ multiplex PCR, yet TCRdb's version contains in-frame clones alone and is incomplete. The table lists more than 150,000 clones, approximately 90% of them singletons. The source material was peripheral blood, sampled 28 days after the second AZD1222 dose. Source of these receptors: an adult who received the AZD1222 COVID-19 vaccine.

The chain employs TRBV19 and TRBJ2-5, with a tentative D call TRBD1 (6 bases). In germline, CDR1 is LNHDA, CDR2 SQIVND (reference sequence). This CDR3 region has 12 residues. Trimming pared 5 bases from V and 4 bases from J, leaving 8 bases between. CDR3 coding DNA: TGTGCCAGTAGTCTCAGGGGAGAGACCCAGTACTTC. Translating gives CASSLRGETQYF.

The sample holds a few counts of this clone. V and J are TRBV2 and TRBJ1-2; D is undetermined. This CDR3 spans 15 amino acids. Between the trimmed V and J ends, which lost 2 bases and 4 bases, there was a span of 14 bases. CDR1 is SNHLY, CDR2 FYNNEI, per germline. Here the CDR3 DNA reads TGTGCCAGCAGTGAAAGAGGGCAGCTTGCCTATGGCTACACCTTC. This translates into CASSERGQLAYGYTF.

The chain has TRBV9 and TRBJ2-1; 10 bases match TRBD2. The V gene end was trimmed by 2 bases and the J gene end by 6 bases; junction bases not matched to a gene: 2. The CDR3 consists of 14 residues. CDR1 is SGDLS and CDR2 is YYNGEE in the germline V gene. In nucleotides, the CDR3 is TGTGCCAGCAGCGTTCTAGCGGGAGCCAATGAGCAGTTCTTC. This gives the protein CASSVLAGANEQFF. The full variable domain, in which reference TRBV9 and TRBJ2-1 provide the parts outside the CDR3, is DSGVTQTPKHLITATGQRVTLRCSPRSGDLSVYWYQQSLDQGLQFLIQYYNGEERAKGNILERFSAQQFPDLHSELNLSSLELGDSALYFCASSVLAGANEQFFGPGTRLTVL.

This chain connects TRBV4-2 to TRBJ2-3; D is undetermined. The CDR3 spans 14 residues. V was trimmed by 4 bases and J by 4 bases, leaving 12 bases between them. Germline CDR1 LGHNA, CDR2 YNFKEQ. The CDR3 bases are TGTGCCAGCAGCCGCCCAAACTCCCCAGATACGCAGTATTTT. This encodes CASSRPNSPDTQYF.

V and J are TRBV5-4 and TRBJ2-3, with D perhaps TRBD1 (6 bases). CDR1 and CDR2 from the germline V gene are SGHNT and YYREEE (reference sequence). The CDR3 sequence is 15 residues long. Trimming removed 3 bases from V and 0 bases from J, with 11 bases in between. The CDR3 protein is CASSSMDRSTDTQYF. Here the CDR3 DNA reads TGTGCCAGCAGCTCGATGGACAGAAGCACAGATACGCAGTATTTT.

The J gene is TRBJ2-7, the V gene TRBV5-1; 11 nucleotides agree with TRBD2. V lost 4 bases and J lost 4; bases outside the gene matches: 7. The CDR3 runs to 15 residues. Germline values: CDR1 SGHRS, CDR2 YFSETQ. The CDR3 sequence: CASSLLAGEGYEQYF. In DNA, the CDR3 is TGCGCCAGCAGCCTACTAGCGGGAGAGGGGTACGAGCAGTACTTC.

The CDR3 sequence: CATSAGSSYNEQFF. CDR3 sequence (DNA): TGTGCCACCAGCGCCGGGAGCTCCTACAATGAGCAGTTCTTC. The chain recombines TRBV15 with TRBJ2-1, with D tentatively TRBD2 (6 bases). V lost 5 bases and J 0 bases, leaving 8 bases between the germline ends. The CDR3 runs 14 residues. Germline V gene sequence: CDR1 LNHNV, CDR2 YYDKDF (reference sequence). Filled out from reference TRBV15 and TRBJ2-1, the complete variable domain reads DAMVIQNPRYQVTQFGKPVTLSCSQTLNHNVMYWYQQKSSQAPKLLFHYYDKDFNNEADTPDNFQSRRPNTSFCFLDIRSPGLGDTAMYLCATSAGSSYNEQFFGPGTRLTVL.

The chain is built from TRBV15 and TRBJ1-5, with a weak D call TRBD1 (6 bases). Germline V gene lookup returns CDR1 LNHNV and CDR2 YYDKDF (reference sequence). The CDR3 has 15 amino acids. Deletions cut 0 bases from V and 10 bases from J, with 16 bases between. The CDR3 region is CATSRDAQGIGPQHF. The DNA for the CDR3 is TGTGCCACCAGCAGAGATGCGCAGGGGATAGGACCCCAGCATTTT.

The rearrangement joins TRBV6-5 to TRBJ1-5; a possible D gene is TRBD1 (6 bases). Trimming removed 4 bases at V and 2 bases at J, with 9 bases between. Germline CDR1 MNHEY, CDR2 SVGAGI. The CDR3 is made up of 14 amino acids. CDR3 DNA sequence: TGTGCCAGCAGTTCCAGGGGAGGCAATCAGCCCCAGCATTTT. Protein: CASSSRGGNQPQHF.

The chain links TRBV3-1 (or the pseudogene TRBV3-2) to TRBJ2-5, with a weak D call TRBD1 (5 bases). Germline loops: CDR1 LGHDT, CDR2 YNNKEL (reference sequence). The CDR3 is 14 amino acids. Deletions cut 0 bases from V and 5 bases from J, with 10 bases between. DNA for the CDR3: TGTGCCAGCAGCCAAGATGGGGCTAGGGAGACCCAGTACTTC. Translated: CASSQDGARETQYF.

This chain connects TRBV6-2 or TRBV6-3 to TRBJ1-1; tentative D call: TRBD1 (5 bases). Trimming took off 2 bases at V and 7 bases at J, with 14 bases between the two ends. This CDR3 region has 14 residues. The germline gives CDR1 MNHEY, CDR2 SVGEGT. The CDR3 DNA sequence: TGTGCCAGCAGTTACCCGACGGGACGAAGTGAAGCTTTCTTT. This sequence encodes CASSYPTGRSEAFF.

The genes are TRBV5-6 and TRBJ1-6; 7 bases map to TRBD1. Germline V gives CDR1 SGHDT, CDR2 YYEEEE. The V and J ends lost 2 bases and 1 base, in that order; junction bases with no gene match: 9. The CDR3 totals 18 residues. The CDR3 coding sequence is TGTGCCAGCAGCTTTGGTAACAGGGGAAAGTCCTATAATTCACCCCTCCACTTT. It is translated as CASSFGNRGKSYNSPLHF.

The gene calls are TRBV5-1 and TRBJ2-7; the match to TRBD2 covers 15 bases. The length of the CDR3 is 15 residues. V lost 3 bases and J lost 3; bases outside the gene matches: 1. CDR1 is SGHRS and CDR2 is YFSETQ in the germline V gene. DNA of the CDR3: TGCGCCAGCAGCTCGGGACTAGCGGGAGGCTACGAGCAGTACTTC. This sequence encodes CASSSGLAGGYEQYF.

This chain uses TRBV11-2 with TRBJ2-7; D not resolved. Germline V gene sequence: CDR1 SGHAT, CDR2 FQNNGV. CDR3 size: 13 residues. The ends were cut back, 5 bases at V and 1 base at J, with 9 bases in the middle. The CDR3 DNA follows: TGTGCCAGCAGCCCCCGCCTATCCTACGAGCAGTACTTC. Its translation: CASSPRLSYEQYF.

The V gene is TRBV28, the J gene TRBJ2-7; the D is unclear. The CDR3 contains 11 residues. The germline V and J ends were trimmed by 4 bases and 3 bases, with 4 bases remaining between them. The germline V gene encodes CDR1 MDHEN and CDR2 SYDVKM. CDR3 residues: CASSSNYEQYF. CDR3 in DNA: TGTGCCAGCAGTTCCAACTACGAGCAGTACTTC.